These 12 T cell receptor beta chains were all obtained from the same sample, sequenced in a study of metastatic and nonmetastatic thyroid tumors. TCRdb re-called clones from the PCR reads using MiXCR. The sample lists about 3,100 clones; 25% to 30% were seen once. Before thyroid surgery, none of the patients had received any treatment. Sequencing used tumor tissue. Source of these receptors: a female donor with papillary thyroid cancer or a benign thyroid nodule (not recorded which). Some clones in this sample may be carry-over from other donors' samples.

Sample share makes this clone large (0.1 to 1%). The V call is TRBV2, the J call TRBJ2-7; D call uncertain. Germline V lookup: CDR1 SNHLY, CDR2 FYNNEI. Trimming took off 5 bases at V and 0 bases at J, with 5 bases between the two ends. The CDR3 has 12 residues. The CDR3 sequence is CASSLSSYEQYF. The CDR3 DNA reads TGTGCCAGCAGTCTCAGCTCCTACGAGCAGTACTTC. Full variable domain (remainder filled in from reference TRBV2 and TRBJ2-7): EPEVTQTPSHQVTQMGQEVILRCVPISNHLYFYWYRQILGQKVEFLVSFYNNEISEKSEIFDDQFSVERPDGSNFTLKIRSTKLEDSAMYFCASSLSSYEQYFGPGTRLTVT.

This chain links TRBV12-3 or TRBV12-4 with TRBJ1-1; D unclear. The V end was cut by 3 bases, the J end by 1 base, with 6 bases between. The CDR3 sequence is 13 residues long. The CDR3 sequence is CASSLKGNTEAFF. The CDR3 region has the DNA TGTGCCAGCAGTTTGAAGGGGAACACTGAAGCTTTCTTT.

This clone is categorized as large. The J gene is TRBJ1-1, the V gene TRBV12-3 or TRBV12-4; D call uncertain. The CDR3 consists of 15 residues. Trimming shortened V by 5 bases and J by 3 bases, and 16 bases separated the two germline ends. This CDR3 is CASSKFYPGYTEAFF. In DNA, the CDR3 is TGTGCCAGCAGTAAATTTTATCCAGGTTACACTGAAGCTTTCTTT.

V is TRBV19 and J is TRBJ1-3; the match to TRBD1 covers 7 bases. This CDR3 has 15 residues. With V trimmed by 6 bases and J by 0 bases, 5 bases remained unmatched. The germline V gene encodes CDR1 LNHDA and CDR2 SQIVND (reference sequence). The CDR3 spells CASRMDRSSGNTIYF. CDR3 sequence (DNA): TGTGCCAGTAGAATGGACAGGAGCTCTGGAAACACCATATATTTT.

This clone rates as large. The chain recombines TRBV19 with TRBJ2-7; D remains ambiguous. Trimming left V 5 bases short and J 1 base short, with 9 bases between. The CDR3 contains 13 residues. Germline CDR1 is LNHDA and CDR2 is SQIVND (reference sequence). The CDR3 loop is CASSASISYEQYF. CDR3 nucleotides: TGTGCCAGTAGTGCCAGTATATCCTACGAGCAGTACTTC.

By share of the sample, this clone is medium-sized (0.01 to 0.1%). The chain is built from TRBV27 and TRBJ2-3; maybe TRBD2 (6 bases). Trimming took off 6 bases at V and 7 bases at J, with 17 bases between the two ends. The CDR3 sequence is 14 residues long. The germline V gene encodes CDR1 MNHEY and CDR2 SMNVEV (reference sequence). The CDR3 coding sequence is TGTGCCAGCAGCCCTACTGCGGGGTCACATACGCAGTATTTT. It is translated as CASSPTAGSHTQYF.

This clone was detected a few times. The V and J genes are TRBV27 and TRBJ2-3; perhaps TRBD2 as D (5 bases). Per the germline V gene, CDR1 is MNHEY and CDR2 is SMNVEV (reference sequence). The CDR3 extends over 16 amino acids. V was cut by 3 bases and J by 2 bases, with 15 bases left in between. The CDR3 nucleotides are TGTGCCAGCAGTTTCGGGCTAGCCCTTGACACAGATACGCAGTATTTT. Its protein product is CASSFGLALDTDTQYF.

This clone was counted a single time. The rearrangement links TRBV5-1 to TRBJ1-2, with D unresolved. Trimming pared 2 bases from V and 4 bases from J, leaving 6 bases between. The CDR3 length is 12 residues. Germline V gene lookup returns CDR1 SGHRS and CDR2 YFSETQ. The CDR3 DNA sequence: TGCGCCAGCAGCTTAGACATCTATGGCTACACCTTC. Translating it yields CASSLDIYGYTF.

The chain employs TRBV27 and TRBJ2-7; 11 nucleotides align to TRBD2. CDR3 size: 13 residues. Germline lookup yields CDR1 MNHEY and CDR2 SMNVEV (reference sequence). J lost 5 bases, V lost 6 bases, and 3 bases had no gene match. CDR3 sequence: CASRVAGGDEQYF. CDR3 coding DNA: TGTGCCAGCAGAGTAGCGGGAGGGGACGAGCAGTACTTC.

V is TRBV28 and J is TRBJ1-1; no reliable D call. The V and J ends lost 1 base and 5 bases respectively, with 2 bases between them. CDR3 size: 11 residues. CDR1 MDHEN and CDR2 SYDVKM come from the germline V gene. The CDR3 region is CASSLSTEAFF. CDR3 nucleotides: TGTGCCAGCAGTTTATCTACTGAAGCTTTCTTT.

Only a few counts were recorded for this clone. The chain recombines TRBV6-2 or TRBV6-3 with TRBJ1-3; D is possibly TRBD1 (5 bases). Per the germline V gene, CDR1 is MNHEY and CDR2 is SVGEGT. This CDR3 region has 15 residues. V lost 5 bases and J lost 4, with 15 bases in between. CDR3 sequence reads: CASSPTDSGGNTIYF. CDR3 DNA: TGTGCCAGCAGTCCGACAGATAGCGGCGGAAACACCATATATTTT.

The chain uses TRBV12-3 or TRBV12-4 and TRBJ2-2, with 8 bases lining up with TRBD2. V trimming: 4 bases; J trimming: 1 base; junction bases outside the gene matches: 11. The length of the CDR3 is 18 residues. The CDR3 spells CASSSPGGLAGNTGELFF. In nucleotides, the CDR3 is TGTGCCAGCAGTTCCCCGGGTGGGCTAGCGGGGAACACCGGGGAGCTGTTTTTT.